The 9 T cell receptor beta chains reported below all come from one sample, sequenced in a study of Graves' ophthalmopathy and Graves' hyperthyroidism. Amplification targeted the TCR beta CDR3 regions, with RNA transcripts as the source material. HTBI primers were used in a first-round RT-PCR, which preceded a second-round multiplex PCR. TCRdb independently ran MiXCR on the multiplex PCR reads; one entry per CDR3 protein. The data show 900,000 to 1,200,000 distinct CDR3 sequences, 35% to 40% seen once. Sequenced input: peripheral blood or thyroid tissue (not recorded which). Every receptor here comes from an adult man with Graves' hyperthyroidism.

This chain uses TRBV29-1 with TRBJ2-5, with D perhaps matching TRBD1 (6 bases). This CDR3 has 17 residues. CDR1 and CDR2 (germline): SQVTM, ANQGSEA. Trimming removed 4 bases from V and 5 bases from J, with 26 bases in between. CDR3 loop: CSVVRGRAGAPMETQYF. As DNA, the CDR3 is TGCAGCGTTGTGAGGGGCCGGGCAGGGGCACCAATGGAGACCCAGTACTTC.

Comment on this clonotype: Mismatch with germline at one junction end may stem from a read error. This chain uses TRBV25-1 with TRBJ1-1; D is unclear. This CDR3 contains 14 residues. CDR1 is MGHDK and CDR2 is SYGVNS in the germline V gene. CDR3 DNA: TGTGCCCGCAGTGCTAGAGTCCGGGACACTGAAGCTTTCTTT. It translates to CARSARVRDTEAFF.

This clonotype was seen at least ten times. The chain joins TRBV12-3 or TRBV12-4 to TRBJ1-2; 7 positions match TRBD1. The CDR3 runs 13 residues. V dropped 5 bases and J dropped 3; count of bases not matched to a gene: 3. The CDR3 region has the DNA TGTGCCAGCAGTCTGACAGGGCACTATGGCTACACCTTC. Residues: CASSLTGHYGYTF.

This clonotype was seen more than once but under ten times. This chain connects TRBV19 to TRBJ2-7, with TRBD1 as a possible D gene (5 bases). This CDR3 spans 19 amino acids. The germline gives CDR1 LNHDA, CDR2 SQIVND (reference sequence). Trimming stripped 7 bases from V and 1 base from J, with 29 bases between. The CDR3 DNA is TGTGCCAGTAAGCTTCGAGCTACACCAGGGTTGGTTCAGTCCTACGAGCAGTACTTC. Protein: CASKLRATPGLVQSYEQYF.

This clonotype was detected many times. The rearrangement uses TRBV10-2 and TRBJ1-1, with TRBD1 matching over 8 bases. Per the germline V gene, CDR1 is WSHSY and CDR2 is SAAADI. J lost 1 base, V lost 6 bases, and 4 bases had no gene match. This CDR3 has 14 amino acids. The CDR3 bases are TGCGCCAGCAGGGGCGGGACAGGGAACACTGAAGCTTTCTTT. Translating it yields CASRGGTGNTEAFF.

There are many counts of this clonotype. The V and J genes are TRBV24-1 and TRBJ2-2; 8 nucleotides align to TRBD1. The germline gives CDR1 KGHDR, CDR2 SFDVKD. J was trimmed by 2 bases and V by 5 bases; bases with no gene match: 12. The length of the CDR3 is 18 residues. This CDR3 is CATSGQGTPQINTGELFF. The CDR3 DNA sequence: TGTGCCACCAGTGGACAGGGGACGCCCCAAATCAACACCGGGGAGCTGTTTTTT.

For the CDR3, the DNA is TGTGCCAGCAAAGACAGGGACGGGACCCAGTACTTC. Protein: CASKDRDGTQYF. The gene calls are TRBV19 and TRBJ2-5; 7 nucleotides align to TRBD1. J lost 7 bases, V lost 9 bases, and 8 bases had no gene match. This CDR3 region has 12 residues. Germline V CDR1 and CDR2: LNHDA, SQIVND (reference sequence).

This clonotype has a count of ten or more. The chain combines TRBV7-8 with TRBJ2-5; TRBD2 is a possible D gene (7 bases). Germline-derived CDR1 and CDR2 are SGHVS and FQNEAQ. Deletions cut 1 base from V and 1 base from J, with 19 bases between. The CDR3 totals 18 residues. CDR3: CASSLGSGARGAQETQYF. The CDR3 nucleotides read TGTGCCAGCAGCTTAGGCAGCGGAGCCCGGGGGGCCCAAGAGACCCAGTACTTC.

This clonotype was seen a handful of times. J is TRBJ1-5 and V is TRBV28; D is perhaps TRBD1 (5 bases). V was shortened by 6 bases and J by 5 bases, with 17 bases between the two germline ends. In germline, CDR1 is MDHEN, CDR2 SYDVKM. This CDR3 spans 15 amino acids. CDR3 nucleotide sequence: TGTGCCAGCAGCCCACGGGAGGACAACGATCAGCCCCAGCATTTT. Its translation is CASSPREDNDQPQHF.